These 12 T cell receptor beta chains were all obtained from the same sample, sequenced in a study of T cells after yellow fever vaccination. TCRdb re-analysed the 5' RACE reads in MiXCR, keeping a single row per CDR3 protein. The data show 200,000 to 300,000 distinct CDR3 sequences, 6% to 8% seen once. The sequenced sample was CD4+ T cells sorted from PBMCs, obtained on the day of the yellow fever booster vaccination. These TCRs come from a young man who received the YFV17D yellow fever vaccine.

On this clonotype: A read error is likely, as this CDR3 ends without the conserved phenylalanine or tryptophan. This chain connects TRBV20-1 to TRBJ2-3; D may be TRBD1 or TRBD2 (6 bases each). Trimming stripped 2 bases from V and 3 bases from J, with 15 bases between. Germline CDR1 reads DFQATT; CDR2 reads SNEGSKA (reference sequence). The CDR3 runs to 15 residues. CDR3 nucleotides: TGCAGTGCTAGACGAGGGGGGAGTGAGACAGATACGCAGTATTTA. Translated: CSARRGGSETDTQYL.

This clonotype was detected only a few times. This chain connects TRBV7-2 to TRBJ2-5, with unresolved D. CDR1 SGHTA and CDR2 FQGNSA come from the germline V gene. This CDR3 has 13 residues. Trimming pared 1 base from V and 2 bases from J, leaving 5 bases between. This CDR3 reads CASSLDEQETQYF. Here the CDR3 DNA reads TGTGCCAGCAGCTTAGACGAGCAAGAGACCCAGTACTTC.

The chain uses TRBV10-3 and TRBJ2-2; either TRBD1 or TRBD2 may supply D (5 bases each). The CDR3 spans 14 residues. V was trimmed by 6 bases and J by 2 bases, leaving 10 bases between them. The germline V gene encodes CDR1 ENHRY and CDR2 SYGVKD. The CDR3 here is CAIRPGPNTGELFF. CDR3 bases: TGTGCCATCAGGCCGGGACCTAACACCGGGGAGCTGTTTTTT.

This sequence joins TRBV7-9 and TRBJ2-1; D gene unclear. This CDR3 region has 14 residues. V was shortened by 0 bases and J by 6 bases, with 9 bases between the two germline ends. The germline CDR1 and CDR2 sequences are SEHNR and FQNEAQ (reference sequence). The CDR3 region has the DNA TGTGCCAGCAGCTTAGCGCCGAACCCCAATGAGCAGTTCTTC. It translates to CASSLAPNPNEQFF.

This clonotype was observed a few times. The V gene is TRBV20-1, the J gene TRBJ2-1; 10 bases agree with TRBD2. Germline CDR1 DFQATT, CDR2 SNEGSKA (reference sequence). The length of the CDR3 is 17 residues. Trimming took 3 bases from V and 5 from J; bases not matched to a gene: 13. CDR3 amino acids: CSARRLAGASSHNEQFF. The CDR3 coding sequence is TGCAGTGCTAGGCGGCTAGCGGGAGCTTCCTCTCACAATGAGCAGTTCTTC.

The chain has TRBV12-3 or TRBV12-4 and TRBJ1-1, with D possibly matching TRBD1 (6 bases). The CDR3 runs 17 residues. V lost 2 bases, J lost 4 bases, and 20 bases lay in between. The CDR3 DNA is TGTGCCAGCAGTTTAATAGGGTGGGGGACGGGGGCCACTGAAGCTTTCTTT. Translated: CASSLIGWGTGATEAFF.

In its sample, this clonotype was seen a few times. The chain uses TRBV6-1 and TRBJ2-1; the match to TRBD1 covers 9 bases. Germline V CDR1 and CDR2: MNHNS, SASEGT. J was trimmed by 9 bases and V by 7 bases; bases with no gene match: 7. The CDR3 is made up of 13 amino acids. CDR3 DNA sequence: TGTGCCAGCATACCACAGGGGGCGGGTGAGCAGTTCTTC. Its translation: CASIPQGAGEQFF.

This clonotype was seen many times. V is TRBV7-2 and J is TRBJ2-1; 8 bases are a match to TRBD2. CDR3 length: 13 amino acids. Unmatched junction bases numbered 4, after V lost 5 bases and J lost 7 bases. Germline V gives CDR1 SGHTA, CDR2 FQGNSA. The CDR3 sequence is CASSLTSVNEQFF. DNA of the CDR3: TGTGCCAGCAGCCTGACTAGCGTGAATGAGCAGTTCTTC.

The chain joins TRBV27 to TRBJ2-3; 7 positions match TRBD2. Trimming cost V 6 bases and J 0 bases; bases outside gene matches: 12. The CDR3 extends over 17 amino acids. The germline V gene has CDR1 MNHEY and CDR2 SMNVEV (reference sequence). DNA of the CDR3: TGTGCCAGCAGCTGGGGTAGCGGGCACTCCAGCACAGATACGCAGTATTTT. This codes for CASSWGSGHSSTDTQYF.

Many counts were recorded for this clonotype. The chain combines TRBV2 with TRBJ2-1, with D possibly TRBD1 on 6 matching bases. The CDR3 runs to 14 residues. V lost 9 bases and J lost 8, with 20 bases in between. Per the germline V gene, CDR1 is SNHLY and CDR2 is FYNNEI. For the CDR3, the DNA is TGTGCCAGTAATATACAGGGCAGGTTAGATGAGCAGTTCTTC. It yields the protein CASNIQGRLDEQFF.

This clonotype showed up many times. The V and J genes are TRBV29-1 and TRBJ2-1; 10 bases map to TRBD2. The V gene end was trimmed by 5 bases and the J gene end by 7 bases; junction bases not matched to a gene: 8. The CDR3 extends over 14 amino acids. The germline V gene encodes CDR1 SQVTM and CDR2 ANQGSEA. CDR3 coding DNA: TGCAGCGTTAAAACCGGGACTAGCGATAATGAGCAGTTCTTC. Amino acid sequence: CSVKTGTSDNEQFF.

This clonotype was detected many times. CDR3 nucleotides: TGTGCCAGCAGTTACTCAGGGGGAGAGACCCAGTACTTC. Protein product: CASSYSGGETQYF. The J gene is TRBJ2-5, the V gene TRBV6-5, with D possibly matching TRBD1 (6 bases). Germline CDR1 and CDR2: MNHEY and SVGAGI. V lost 0 bases to trimming and J lost 4 bases, with 6 bases between them. This CDR3 comprises 13 residues.